These 28 T cell receptor beta chains came from one sample sequenced in a study of cytomegalovirus exposure and HLA in healthy donors. The protocol was immunoSEQ multiplex PCR, while the TCRdb copy is restricted to in-frame clones and leaves out a portion. The data hold about 180,000 clones, with approximately 87% observed a single time. The sequenced sample was PBMCs. These receptors were obtained from a woman aged 25 to 39 in good health and CMV-seronegative.

The chain combines TRBV21-1 with TRBJ1-5; TRBD1 is taken as the D call from the table, unchecked against the DNA. TRBV21-1 is given as a pseudogene. CDR3 length equals 15 residues. This CDR3 reads CASRFGGRSDQPQHF. CDR3 sequence (DNA): TGTGCCAGCAGATTTGGGGGCAGAAGCGATCAGCCCCAGCATTTT.

This clone has more than one count but fewer than ten. The genes are TRBV29-1 and TRBJ1-1, with TRBD1 matching 8 bases. The CDR3 contains 14 residues. The germline V gene encodes CDR1 SQVTM and CDR2 ANQGSEA. V lost 5 bases to trimming and J lost 0 bases; unmatched junction nucleotides: 5. The CDR3 spells CSVTGGALNTEAFF. CDR3 nucleotides: TGCAGCGTTACAGGGGGTGCCCTGAACACTGAAGCTTTCTTT.

V gene TRBV7-2 combines with J gene TRBJ2-7; D gene uncertain. There are 13 residues in the CDR3. Per the germline V gene, CDR1 is SGHTA and CDR2 is FQGNSA. Trimming took 0 bases from V and 2 from J, leaving 5 bases between them. CDR3 DNA sequence: TGTGCCAGCAGCTTAGCCGGTCCCTACGAGCAGTACTTC. The encoded protein is CASSLAGPYEQYF.

V gene TRBV27 combines with J gene TRBJ2-1; D is ambiguous. Germline CDR1 is MNHEY and CDR2 is SMNVEV (reference sequence). V shed 0 bases and J shed 4 bases, with 4 bases lying between them. The CDR3 is made up of 13 amino acids. The CDR3 sequence is CASSLSTYNEQFF. DNA for the CDR3: TGTGCCAGCAGTTTATCAACATACAATGAGCAGTTCTTC.

The rearrangement joins TRBV4-1 to TRBJ2-1, with D possibly TRBD2 on 5 matching bases. With 1 base removed from V and 4 bases from J, the gap between germline ends came to 8 bases. The CDR3 has 14 residues. Germline V gives CDR1 MGHRA, CDR2 YSYEKL. DNA for the CDR3: TGCGCCAGCAGCCAAGGGGAGATGTACAATGAGCAGTTCTTC. It specifies CASSQGEMYNEQFF.

J is TRBJ1-1 and V is TRBV6-1; D is unresolved. The CDR3 runs to 11 residues. Looked up from germline, CDR1 is MNHNS and CDR2 is SASEGT. The germline V and J ends were trimmed by 8 bases and 4 bases, with 8 bases remaining between them. The CDR3, as DNA: TGTGCCAGCCCGGGAATCACTGAAGCTTTCTTT. Translated, it gives CASPGITEAFF.

J is TRBJ2-7 and V is TRBV18, with TRBD2 identical over 14 bases. Unmatched junction bases numbered 6, after V lost 1 base and J lost 4 bases. The length of the CDR3 is 17 residues. Germline V lookup: CDR1 KGHSH, CDR2 LQKENI. This CDR3 is CASSPLRLAGGQYEQYF. The CDR3 coding sequence is TGTGCCAGCTCACCACTACGACTAGCGGGGGGGCAGTACGAGCAGTACTTC. The variable domain in full, with the rest retrieved from reference TRBV18 and TRBJ2-7, is NAGVMQNPRHLVRRRGQEARLRCSPMKGHSHVYWYRQLPEEGLKFMVYLQKENIIDESGMPKERFSAEFPKEGPSILRIQQVVRGDSAAYFCASSPLRLAGGQYEQYFGPGTRLTVT.

This clone was picked up one time. CDR3 in amino acids: CASRETGTFYGYTF. The CDR3, as DNA: TGTGCCAGCAGAGAGACAGGAACCTTCTATGGCTACACCTTC. The chain has TRBV27 and TRBJ1-2; D is perhaps TRBD1 (6 bases). The CDR3 totals 14 residues. With 6 bases removed from V and 4 bases from J, the gap between germline ends came to 15 bases. Germline CDR1 and CDR2: MNHEY and SMNVEV (reference sequence).

This chain uses TRBV19 with TRBJ2-6, with D possibly being TRBD2 (6 bases). Germline V lookup: CDR1 LNHDA, CDR2 SQIVND (reference sequence). This CDR3 comprises 14 residues. The V end was cut by 5 bases, the J end by 7 bases, with 12 bases between. The CDR3 here is CASSRGLEANVLTF. CDR3 nucleotides: TGTGCCAGTAGTCGGGGACTGGAAGCCAACGTCCTGACTTTC.

CDR3 residues: CAISMSDYGYTF. CDR3 sequence (DNA): TGTGCCATCAGTATGTCAGATTATGGCTACACCTTC. The rearrangement links TRBV10-3 to TRBJ1-2; D unclear. Trimming stripped 5 bases from V and 5 bases from J, with 9 bases between. The CDR3 runs to 12 residues. CDR1 and CDR2 from the germline V gene are ENHRY and SYGVKD.

J is TRBJ2-3 and V is TRBV30; no clear D gene. Germline V gives CDR1 GTSNPN, CDR2 SVGIG (reference sequence). V was cut by 5 bases and J by 3 bases, with 12 bases left in between. The CDR3 is 13 amino acids. This chain's CDR3 is CAWERTGTDTQYF. The CDR3 nucleotides read TGTGCCTGGGAGCGCACCGGGACAGATACGCAGTATTTT.

The J gene is TRBJ1-2, the V gene TRBV10-3, with no clear D. The length of the CDR3 is 13 residues. Germline V gene lookup returns CDR1 ENHRY and CDR2 SYGVKD. The V and J ends lost 2 bases and 7 bases respectively, with 11 bases between them. This CDR3 is CAISEPPRTGYTF. CDR3 coding DNA: TGTGCCATCAGTGAGCCACCGCGCACTGGCTACACCTTC.

The chain recombines TRBV19 with TRBJ1-4; D is unclear. Trimming shortened V by 8 bases and J by 6 bases, and 19 bases separated the two germline ends. CDR1 LNHDA and CDR2 SQIVND come from the germline V gene (reference sequence). This CDR3 is built from 15 residues. DNA for the CDR3: TGTGCCAGTTCGTTCTTACAGCCTACCTATGAAAAACTGTTTTTT. Protein product: CASSFLQPTYEKLFF. The full variable domain, with the rest looked up from reference TRBV19 and TRBJ1-4, is DGGITQSPKYLFRKEGQNVTLSCEQNLNHDAMYWYRQDPGQGLRLIYYSQIVNDFQKGDIAEGYSVSREKKESFPLTVTSAQKNPTAFYLCASSFLQPTYEKLFFGSGTQLSVL.

V and J are TRBV18 and TRBJ2-3; 8 bases line up with TRBD1. V dropped 3 bases and J dropped 4; count of bases not matched to a gene: 15. CDR1 is KGHSH and CDR2 is LQKENI in the germline V gene. The CDR3 covers 18 residues. CDR3 nucleotides: TGTGCCAGCTCACCCCGGTCCGGCTTAGGACAGGGCGCAGATACGCAGTATTTT. As protein: CASSPRSGLGQGADTQYF.

The genes are TRBV10-1 and TRBJ2-3; no clear D. The CDR3 consists of 16 residues. Germline V gene sequence: CDR1 WNHNN, CDR2 SYGVQD (reference sequence). V lost 6 bases to trimming and J lost 1 base, with 17 bases between them. CDR3 residues: CASSQSRAIGTDTQYF. The CDR3, as DNA: TGCGCCAGCAGCCAAAGTCGAGCTATTGGCACAGATACGCAGTATTTT.

This clone has only one observation. V is TRBV6-6 and J is TRBJ1-2; D call uncertain. V lost 6 bases to trimming and J lost 8 bases, with 16 bases between them. The CDR3 has 13 residues. Germline lookup yields CDR1 MNHNY and CDR2 SVGAGI (reference sequence). The CDR3 nucleotides are TGTGCCAGCAGCAATGGGCCTACGGAAGGCTACACCTTC. It is translated as CASSNGPTEGYTF.

The genes are TRBV4-2 and TRBJ2-1, with 9 bases identical to TRBD2. The CDR3 covers 14 residues. The germline gives CDR1 LGHNA, CDR2 YNFKEQ. The V gene end was trimmed by 3 bases and the J gene end by 9 bases; junction bases not matched to a gene: 6. CDR3 nucleotide sequence: TGTGCCAGCAGCCAGGCTAGCGGGGCAGTTGAGCAGTTCTTC. As protein: CASSQASGAVEQFF.

CDR3 DNA: TGTGCCAGCAGTTTATCGGCAGGGGGCCTGTATAGCAATCAGCCCCAGCATTTT. Its translation is CASSLSAGGLYSNQPQHF. This chain uses TRBV27 with TRBJ1-5; TRBD1 matches 8 bases. Per the germline V gene, CDR1 is MNHEY and CDR2 is SMNVEV (reference sequence). With 0 bases clipped from V and 0 bases from J, the junction kept 7 bases outside the gene matches. The CDR3 spans 18 residues.

The chain has TRBV19 and TRBJ1-3; D may be TRBD1 (6 bases). The V and J ends lost 7 bases and 2 bases respectively, with 12 bases between them. The CDR3 is 14 amino acids. Germline values: CDR1 LNHDA, CDR2 SQIVND (reference sequence). For the CDR3, the DNA is TGTGCCAGTACGACACAGGGTACTGGAAACACCATATATTTT. Protein: CASTTQGTGNTIYF. Full variable domain (missing parts from reference TRBV19 and TRBJ1-3): DGGITQSPKYLFRKEGQNVTLSCEQNLNHDAMYWYRQDPGQGLRLIYYSQIVNDFQKGDIAEGYSVSREKKESFPLTVTSAQKNPTAFYLCASTTQGTGNTIYFGEGSWLTVV.

The chain recombines TRBV6-5 with TRBJ1-6, with TRBD1 matching over 10 bases. This CDR3 spans 15 amino acids. CDR1 and CDR2 from the germline V gene are MNHEY and SVGAGI. J gave up 10 bases and V 6 bases, and 9 bases lay outside the gene matches. CDR3 sequence: CASRGTGELYSPLHF. DNA for the CDR3: TGTGCCAGCAGAGGGACAGGGGAATTATACTCACCCCTCCACTTT.

This clone was seen once. This chain links TRBV19 with TRBJ1-1; D unresolved. The CDR3 totals 15 residues. V was clipped by 7 bases and J by 0 bases, with 15 bases between them. The germline gives CDR1 LNHDA, CDR2 SQIVND (reference sequence). CDR3 nucleotides: TGTGCCAGTACCCACAGACGAGAAGTGAACACTGAAGCTTTCTTT. Translated: CASTHRREVNTEAFF.

The V and J genes are TRBV5-4 and TRBJ1-6; D gene unclear. The CDR3 contains 17 residues. The germline gives CDR1 SGHNT, CDR2 YYREEE (reference sequence). V was trimmed by 4 bases and J by 7 bases, leaving 21 bases between them. CDR3 sequence reads: CASSRGTRTNLNSPLHF. As DNA, the CDR3 is TGTGCCAGCAGCCGTGGTACGCGGACTAATTTGAATTCACCCCTCCACTTT. Using reference TRBV5-4 and TRBJ1-6 for the parts outside the CDR3, the full variable domain is ETGVTQSPTHLIKTRGQQVTLRCSSQSGHNTVSWYQQALGQGPQFIFQYYREEENGRGNFPPRFSGLQFPNYSSELNVNALELDDSALYLCASSRGTRTNLNSPLHFGNGTRLTVT.

CDR3 sequence reads: CASSPRGGYGYTF. The CDR3 DNA reads TGTGCCAGCAGCCCCCGGGGTGGGTATGGCTACACCTTC. The V and J genes are TRBV5-6 and TRBJ1-2, with unresolved D. The germline CDR1 and CDR2 sequences are SGHDT and YYEEEE. The CDR3 is 13 amino acids. Trimming removed 4 bases at V and 5 bases at J, with 12 bases between.

The chain couples TRBV5-4 to TRBJ2-7; D is perhaps TRBD1 (6 bases). V was clipped by 0 bases and J by 7 bases, with 11 bases between them. This CDR3 comprises 13 residues. The germline gives CDR1 SGHNT, CDR2 YYREEE (reference sequence). The CDR3 region is CASSLVGAEEQYF. CDR3 sequence (DNA): TGTGCCAGCAGCTTGGTGGGGGCGGAAGAGCAGTACTTC.

This clone has just one count. The chain carries TRBV6-5 and TRBJ1-1, with TRBD1 as a possible D gene (6 bases). This CDR3 has 11 amino acids. From germline, CDR1 is MNHEY and CDR2 SVGAGI. The V end lost 6 bases, the J end lost 6 bases, and 8 bases lay between the germline ends. The CDR3 sequence is CASRGAAEAFF. Written as DNA, the CDR3 is TGTGCCAGCAGGGGGGCAGCTGAAGCTTTCTTT.

The chain couples TRBV11-3 to TRBJ2-1; possible D gene TRBD2, 6 bases. V was cut by 1 base and J by 4 bases, with 8 bases left in between. The CDR3 is 14 amino acids. Looked up from germline, CDR1 is SGHNT and CDR2 is YENEEA. CDR3 DNA: TGTGCCAGCAGCTTAGGCGGGGAGTACAATGAGCAGTTCTTC. Translation: CASSLGGEYNEQFF.

The chain joins TRBV10-2 to TRBJ2-5; D perhaps matches TRBD2 (5 bases). V was cut by 4 bases and J by 5 bases, with 11 bases left in between. Germline CDR1 reads WSHSY; CDR2 reads SAAADI. The CDR3 is made up of 13 amino acids. DNA for the CDR3: TGCGCCAGCAGTGTTACTAGTAAGGAGACCCAGTACTTC. Its translation: CASSVTSKETQYF.

This chain links TRBV5-6 with TRBJ2-7, with D possibly matching TRBD2 (5 bases). Germline lookup yields CDR1 SGHDT and CDR2 YYEEEE. V was shortened by 0 bases and J by 2 bases, with 12 bases between the two germline ends. The CDR3 is 15 residues long. In DNA form, the CDR3 reads TGTGCCAGCAGCTTGGAACGGACGGGAACCTACGAGCAGTACTTC. Its translation: CASSLERTGTYEQYF.